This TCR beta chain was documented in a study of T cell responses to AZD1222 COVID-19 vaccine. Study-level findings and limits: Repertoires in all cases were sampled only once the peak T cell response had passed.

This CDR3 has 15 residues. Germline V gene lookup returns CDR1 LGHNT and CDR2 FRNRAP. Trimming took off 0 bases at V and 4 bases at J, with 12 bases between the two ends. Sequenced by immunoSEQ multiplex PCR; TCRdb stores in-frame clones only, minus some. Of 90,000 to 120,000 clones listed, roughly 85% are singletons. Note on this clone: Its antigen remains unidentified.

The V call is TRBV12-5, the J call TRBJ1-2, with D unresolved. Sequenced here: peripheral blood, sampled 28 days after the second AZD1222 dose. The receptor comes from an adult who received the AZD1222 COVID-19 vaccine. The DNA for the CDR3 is TGTGCTAGTGGTTTGGTACCGGCAGAGCTCTATGGCTACACCTTC. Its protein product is CASGLVPAELYGYTF.